The clone carrying this T cell receptor beta chain was counted a few times. Time point noted: pre-treatment sample, taken before nivolumab and TIL therapy. Pleural nodules or supraclavicular lymph nodes made up most of the excised metastases sampled. Patients were adults with stage 4 NSCLC. This sample was taken from a study of TIL therapy for anti-PD-1-resistant metastatic lung cancer. Study in general: Median tumor mutation burden was roughly 1.4 mutations per megabase.

The libraries were made with immunoSEQ v3. TCRdb's table, derived via immunoSEQ multiplex PCR, lists solely in-frame clones and lacks some. The sample includes tens of thousands of clones, roughly three fifths of them seen just once. Germline V CDR1 and CDR2: SGHAT, FQNNGV. The CDR3 covers 14 residues. Trimming took off 5 bases at V and 6 bases at J, with 14 bases between the two ends. The sequence came from a woman aged 25 to 80 with non-small cell lung cancer. The sequences come from tumor tissue, collected at baseline. The V gene is TRBV11-2, the J gene TRBJ1-5; D is unclear. CDR3 residues: CASSPGIRSQPQHF. As DNA, the CDR3 is TGTGCCAGCAGCCCAGGTATACGGAGTCAGCCCCAGCATTTT.